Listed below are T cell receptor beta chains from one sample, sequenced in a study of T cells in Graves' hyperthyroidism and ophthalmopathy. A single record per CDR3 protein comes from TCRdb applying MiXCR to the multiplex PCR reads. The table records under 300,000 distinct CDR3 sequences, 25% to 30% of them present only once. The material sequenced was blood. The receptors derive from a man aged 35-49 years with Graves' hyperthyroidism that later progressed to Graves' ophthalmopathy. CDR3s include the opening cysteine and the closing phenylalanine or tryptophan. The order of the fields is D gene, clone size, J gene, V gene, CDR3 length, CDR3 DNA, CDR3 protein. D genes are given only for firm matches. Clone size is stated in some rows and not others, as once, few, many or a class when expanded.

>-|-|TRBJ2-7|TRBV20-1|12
TGCAGTGGGAGCCAGCCTGACAGCGAGCAGTACTTC
CSGSQPDSEQYF
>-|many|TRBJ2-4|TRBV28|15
TGTGCCAGCAGTTTGAGGGGGGGGGCGGTAAACATTCAGTACTTC
CASSLRGGAVNIQYF
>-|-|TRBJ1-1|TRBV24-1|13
TGTGCCACCAGTGATTCCGACAGACCCGAAGCTTTCTTT
CATSDSDRPEAFF
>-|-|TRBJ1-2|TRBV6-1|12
TGTGCCACCCAACGGGACATTGCAGGCTACACCTTC
CATQRDIAGYTF
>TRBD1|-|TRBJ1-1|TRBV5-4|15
TGTGCCAGCAGCGGGACAGGGGGTCTCGACACTGAAGCTTTCTTT
CASSGTGGLDTEAFF
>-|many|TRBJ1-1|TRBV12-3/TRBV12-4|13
TGTGCCAGCAGTCACAGGGTTTCGGCTGAAGCTTTCTTT
CASSHRVSAEAFF
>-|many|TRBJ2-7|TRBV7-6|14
TGTGCCAGCAGCTCCCGGACCCTTGGGCGGGAGCAGTACTTC
CASSSRTLGREQYF
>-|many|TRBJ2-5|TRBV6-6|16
TGTGCCAGCAGTTACTTAAGGGGAGCCTCCCAAGAGACCCAGTACTTC
CASSYLRGASQETQYF
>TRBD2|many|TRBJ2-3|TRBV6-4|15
TGTGCCAGCAGTGACTCAGCGGGAGAGGCAGATACGCAGTATTTT
CASSDSAGEADTQYF
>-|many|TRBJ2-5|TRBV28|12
TGTGCCAGCAGGGGACGAAGGGAGACCCAGTACTTC
CASRGRRETQYF
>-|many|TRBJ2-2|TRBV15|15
TGTGCCACCAGCAGAGGGGGACAGAACACCGGGGAGCTGTTTTTT
CATSRGGQNTGELFF
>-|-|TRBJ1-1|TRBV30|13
TGTGCCTGGAGTGTTCGTGGAGGTGCTGAAGCTTTCTTT
CAWSVRGGAEAFF
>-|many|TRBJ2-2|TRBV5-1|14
TGCGCCAGCAGCTTGGCACAGAACACCGGGGAGCTGTTTTTT
CASSLAQNTGELFF
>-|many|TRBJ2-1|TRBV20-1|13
TGCAGTGCTAGTGAGGGTCGAGCCAATGAGCAGTTCTTC
CSASEGRANEQFF
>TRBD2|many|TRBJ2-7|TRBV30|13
TGTGCCTGGCTAAGGACTAGCGACCACGAGCAGTACTTC
CAWLRTSDHEQYF
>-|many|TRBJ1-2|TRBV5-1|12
TGCGCCAGCAGCACGCAGGGTCTTGGCTACACCTTC
CASSTQGLGYTF
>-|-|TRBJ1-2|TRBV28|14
TGTGCCAGCAGTTTACGGTTCCGGGGGTACGGCTACACCTTC
CASSLRFRGYGYTF
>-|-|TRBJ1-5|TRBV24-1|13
TGTGCCACCAGTTACAGGGTCGATCAGCCCCAGCATTTT
CATSYRVDQPQHF
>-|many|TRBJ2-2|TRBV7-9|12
TGTGCCAGCAGCGCTTTCACCGGGGAGCTGTTTTTT
CASSAFTGELFF
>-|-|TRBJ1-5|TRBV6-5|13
TGTGCCAGCAGTTACTCGAGGCATCAGCCCCAGCATTTT
CASSYSRHQPQHF
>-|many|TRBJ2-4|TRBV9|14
TGTGCCAGCAGCGGACCTGGAGCCAAAAACATTCAGTACTTC
CASSGPGAKNIQYF
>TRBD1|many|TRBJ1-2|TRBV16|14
TGTGCCAGCAGCGAGGACAGGGCTAACTATGGCTACACCTTC
CASSEDRANYGYTF
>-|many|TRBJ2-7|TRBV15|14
TGTGCCACCAGCGCTCCATATGGGAGGTACGAGCAGTACTTC
CATSAPYGRYEQYF
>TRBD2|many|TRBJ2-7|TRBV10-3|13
TGTGCCACCAGGGAGGGGTTATCCTACGAGCAGTACTTC
CATREGLSYEQYF
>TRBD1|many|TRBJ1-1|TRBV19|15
TGTGCCAGTAGTTCACGGACAGGGATGAACACTGAAGCTTTCTTT
CASSSRTGMNTEAFF